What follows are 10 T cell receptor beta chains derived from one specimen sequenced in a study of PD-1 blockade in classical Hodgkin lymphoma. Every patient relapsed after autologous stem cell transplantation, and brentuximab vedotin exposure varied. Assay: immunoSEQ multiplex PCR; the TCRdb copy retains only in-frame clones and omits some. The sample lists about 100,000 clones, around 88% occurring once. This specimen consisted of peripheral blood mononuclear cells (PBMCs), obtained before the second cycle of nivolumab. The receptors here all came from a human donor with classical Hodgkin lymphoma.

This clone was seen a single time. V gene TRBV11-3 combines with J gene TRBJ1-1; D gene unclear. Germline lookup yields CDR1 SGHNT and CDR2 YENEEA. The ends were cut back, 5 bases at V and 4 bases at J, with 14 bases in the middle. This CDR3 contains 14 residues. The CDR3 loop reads CASSPPGPGTEAFF. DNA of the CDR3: TGTGCCAGCAGCCCGCCGGGCCCGGGCACTGAAGCTTTCTTT.

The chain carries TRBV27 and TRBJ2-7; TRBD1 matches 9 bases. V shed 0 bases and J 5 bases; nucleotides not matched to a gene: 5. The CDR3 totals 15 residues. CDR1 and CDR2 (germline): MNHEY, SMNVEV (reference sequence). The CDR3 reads CASSLSGTGLNEQYF. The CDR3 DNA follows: TGTGCCAGCAGTTTATCGGGGACAGGGCTCAACGAGCAGTACTTC.

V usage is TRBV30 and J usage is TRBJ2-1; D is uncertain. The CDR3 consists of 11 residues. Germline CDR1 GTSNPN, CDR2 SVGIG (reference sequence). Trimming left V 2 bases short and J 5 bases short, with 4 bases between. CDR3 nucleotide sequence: TGTGCCTGGAGTTATAACAATGAGCAGTTCTTC. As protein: CAWSYNNEQFF.

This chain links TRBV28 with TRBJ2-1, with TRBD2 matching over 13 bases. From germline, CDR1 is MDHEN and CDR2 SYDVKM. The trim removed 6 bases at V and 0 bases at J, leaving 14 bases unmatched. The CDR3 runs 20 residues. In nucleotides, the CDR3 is TGTGCCAGCAGCCGCGGGCCCGGGACTAGCGGGGTGGACTCCTACAATGAGCAGTTCTTC. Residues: CASSRGPGTSGVDSYNEQFF.

CDR3 amino acids: CASSLGNREDEQYF. The CDR3 bases are TGTGCCAGCAGCTTAGGAAACAGGGAAGACGAGCAGTACTTC. The rearrangement uses TRBV7-6 and TRBJ2-7, with a tentative D call TRBD1 (6 bases). CDR1 is SGHVS, CDR2 FNYEAQ, per germline. The ends were cut back, 1 base at V and 5 bases at J, with 12 bases in the middle. There are 14 residues in the CDR3.

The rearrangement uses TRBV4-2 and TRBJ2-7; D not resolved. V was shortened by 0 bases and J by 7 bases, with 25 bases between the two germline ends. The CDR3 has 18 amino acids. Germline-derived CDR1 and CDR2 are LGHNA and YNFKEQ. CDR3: CASSQEPVRSGGLGEQYF. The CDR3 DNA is TGTGCCAGCAGCCAAGAGCCCGTTCGGTCAGGCGGATTGGGAGAGCAGTACTTC.

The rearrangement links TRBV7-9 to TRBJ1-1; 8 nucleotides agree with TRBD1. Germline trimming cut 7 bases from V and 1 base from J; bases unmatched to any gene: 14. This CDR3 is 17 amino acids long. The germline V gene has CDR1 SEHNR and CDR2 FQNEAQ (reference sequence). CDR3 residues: CASTSVPWDRPNTEAFF. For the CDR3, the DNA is TGTGCCAGCACCTCCGTTCCCTGGGACAGGCCGAACACTGAAGCTTTCTTT.

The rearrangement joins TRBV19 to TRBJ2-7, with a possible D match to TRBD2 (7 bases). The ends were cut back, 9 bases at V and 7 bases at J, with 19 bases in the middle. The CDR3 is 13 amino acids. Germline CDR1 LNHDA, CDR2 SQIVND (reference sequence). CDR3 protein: CASNPGGAWEQYF. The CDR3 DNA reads TGTGCCAGCAACCCTGGGGGGGCCTGGGAGCAGTACTTC.

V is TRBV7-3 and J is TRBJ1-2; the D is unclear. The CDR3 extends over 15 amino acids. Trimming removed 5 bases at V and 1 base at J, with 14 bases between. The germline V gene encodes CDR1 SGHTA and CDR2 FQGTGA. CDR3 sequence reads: CASSPVGVFNYGYTF. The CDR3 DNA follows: TGTGCCAGCAGCCCTGTAGGTGTCTTTAACTATGGCTACACCTTC.

Written as DNA, the CDR3 is TGTGCCAGCAGCTTACTAGCGGGGTCCTACGAGCAGTACTTC. It codes for CASSLLAGSYEQYF. The rearrangement links TRBV7-9 to TRBJ2-7; 9 nucleotides agree with TRBD2. V shed 2 bases and J 1 base; nucleotides not matched to a gene: 0. CDR1 is SEHNR, CDR2 FQNEAQ, per germline (reference sequence). The CDR3 is made up of 14 amino acids.